Included here is one T cell receptor (beta chain) sequence, with context. Starting material of 500 ng total RNA yielded TCR beta cDNA via a constant-region primer. ARM-PCR was slightly modified, and three nested multiplex PCR rounds with it gave rise to the TCR beta libraries. The opening two PCR rounds, ten to eleven cycles each, paired TRBV1-TRBV30 forward primers with a C-beta reverse primer. Using its own MiXCR run on the multiplex PCR reads, TCRdb lists one record per CDR3 protein. The sample shows more than 100,000 distinct CDR3 sequences, roughly three fifths of them seen only once. This sample is drawn from a study of tumor-infiltrating lymphocytes in primary liver carcinoma. From unsorted bulk tissue weighing roughly 18-31 mg, DNA and RNA were co-extracted. The trim removed 5 bases at V and 2 bases at J, leaving 4 bases unmatched. CDR3 length: 16 residues. Germline V gene lookup returns CDR1 SGHTA and CDR2 FQGNSA.

The sequenced sample consisted of liver tumor tissue from sampling region 1. Subset here: tumor region T1, superior pole. The receptor was derived from a woman aged 55-69 years with primary liver carcinoma and hepatitis B virus infection. V is TRBV7-2 and J is TRBJ2-3; 13 bases are a match to TRBD2. CDR3 protein: CASSVLAGGVTDTQYF. The CDR3 region has the DNA TGTGCCAGCAGCGTACTAGCGGGAGGGGTCACAGATACGCAGTATTTT.